One sample yielded the 5 T cell receptor beta chains listed below, sequenced in a study of T cells in Graves' hyperthyroidism and ophthalmopathy. From RNA transcripts, TCR beta CDR3 regions were amplified. The HTBI primer set served for first-round RT-PCR of the TCR CDR3. From the multiplex PCR reads, TCRdb called clonotypes with MiXCR, one entry per CDR3 protein. The table includes about 380,000 distinct CDR3 sequences, less than 20% detected once. Sequenced sample: blood. The origin of the receptors is a man aged 18 to 29 with Graves' ophthalmopathy.

The sample holds many counts of this clonotype. The chain carries TRBV7-2 and TRBJ1-2; 7 bases fit TRBD1. Germline V gene lookup returns CDR1 SGHTA and CDR2 FQGNSA. This CDR3 has 16 amino acids. The V gene end was trimmed by 3 bases and the J gene end by 4 bases; junction bases not matched to a gene: 11. The CDR3 DNA reads as TGTGCCAGCAGCTTCCCCCTCCGACAGGGCCCCTATGGCTACACCTTC. Its translation: CASSFPLRQGPYGYTF.

This clonotype was observed many times. The chain uses TRBV6-1 and TRBJ2-7; tentative D call: TRBD1 (6 bases). The CDR3 runs 14 residues. Trimming pared 5 bases from V and 0 bases from J, leaving 11 bases between. In germline, CDR1 is MNHNS, CDR2 SASEGT. The CDR3: CASSTGRSSYEQYF. The CDR3 DNA reads TGTGCCAGCAGTACAGGGAGAAGCTCCTACGAGCAGTACTTC.

The table lists this clonotype with a few counts. The chain recombines TRBV7-7 with TRBJ2-7; the D gene is possibly TRBD1 (5 bases). This CDR3 region has 14 residues. CDR1 is SSHAT and CDR2 is FNYEAQ in the germline V gene (reference sequence). Deletions cut 5 bases from V and 6 bases from J, with 17 bases between. CDR3 DNA: TGTGCCAGCAGCCTAGGCGGCGGACATTCCGAGCAGTACTTC. Its protein product is CASSLGGGHSEQYF.

The rearrangement joins TRBV5-6 to TRBJ1-4; D remains unclear. V shed 2 bases and J shed 7 bases, with 24 bases lying between them. This CDR3 has 18 residues. Germline CDR1 SGHDT, CDR2 YYEEEE. DNA of the CDR3: TGTGCCAGCAGCTTTGTTCGGTTTGATGGCAGAGGTGCTGAAAAACTGTTTTTT. This codes for CASSFVRFDGRGAEKLFF.

This clonotype was detected many times. The CDR3 region is CASSPVLTDTQYF. The CDR3 DNA is TGTGCCAGCAGTCCTGTTTTGACAGATACGCAGTATTTT. This rearrangement joins TRBV6-2 or TRBV6-3 to TRBJ2-3; no clear D gene. Germline V gives CDR1 MNHEY, CDR2 SVGEGT. This CDR3 is 13 amino acids long. V was pared by 5 bases and J by 3 bases, with 9 bases between.